This TCR beta chain is drawn from a study of blood T cell repertoires in COVID-19. CDR1 SGHKS and CDR2 YYEKEE come from the germline V gene (reference sequence). Losses at the gene ends were 0 bases for V and 5 bases for J; bases not matched to a gene: 12. The CDR3 is 18 amino acids. Participant-reported clinical history was the basis for cohort assignment. Recovery among Cohort 3 donors was established by two negative PCRs, clearance, or symptom resolution. Method: immunoSEQ multiplex PCR; TCRdb's copy keeps in-frame clones and lacks some. Among 200,000 to 250,000 clones listed, about 80% were seen once.

The chain is built from TRBV5-5 and TRBJ2-7; 12 bases are a match to TRBD2. The source is a man aged 55 to 70 who had recovered from COVID-19. Sequencing used PBMCs or T cells enriched from blood (not recorded which). The CDR3 loop reads CASSLGLAGVPMDNEQYF. In DNA, the CDR3 is TGTGCCAGCAGCTTGGGACTAGCGGGGGTACCGATGGACAACGAGCAGTACTTC.